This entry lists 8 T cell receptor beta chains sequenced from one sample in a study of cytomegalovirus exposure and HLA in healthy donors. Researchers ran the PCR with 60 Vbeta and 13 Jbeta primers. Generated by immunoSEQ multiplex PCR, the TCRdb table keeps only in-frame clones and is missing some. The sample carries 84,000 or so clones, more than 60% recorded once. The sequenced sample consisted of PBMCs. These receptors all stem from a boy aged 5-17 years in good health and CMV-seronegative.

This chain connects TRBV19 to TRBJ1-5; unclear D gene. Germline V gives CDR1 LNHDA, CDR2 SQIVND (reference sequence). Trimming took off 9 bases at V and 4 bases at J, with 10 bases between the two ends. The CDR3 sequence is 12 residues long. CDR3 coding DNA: TGTGCCAGCTGTGAGCGGAATCAGCCCCAGCATTTT. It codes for CASCERNQPQHF.

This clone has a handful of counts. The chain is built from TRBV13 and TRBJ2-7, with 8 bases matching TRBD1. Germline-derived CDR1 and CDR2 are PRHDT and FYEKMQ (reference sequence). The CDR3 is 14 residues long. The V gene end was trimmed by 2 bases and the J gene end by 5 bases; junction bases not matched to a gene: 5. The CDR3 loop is CASSLWQGANEQYF. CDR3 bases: TGTGCCAGCAGCTTATGGCAGGGGGCTAACGAGCAGTACTTC. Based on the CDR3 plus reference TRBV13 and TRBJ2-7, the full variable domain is AAGVIQSPRHLIKEKRETATLKCYPIPRHDTVYWYQQGPGQDPQFLISFYEKMQSDKGSIPDRFSAQQFSDYHSELNMSSLELGDSALYFCASSLWQGANEQYFGPGTRLTVT.

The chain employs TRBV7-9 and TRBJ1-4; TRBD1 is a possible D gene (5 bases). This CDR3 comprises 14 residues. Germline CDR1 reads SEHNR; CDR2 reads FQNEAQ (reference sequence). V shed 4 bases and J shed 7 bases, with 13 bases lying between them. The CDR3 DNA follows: TGTGCCAGCAGCTCTCAGGGAATAGGTGAAAAACTGTTTTTT. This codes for CASSSQGIGEKLFF.

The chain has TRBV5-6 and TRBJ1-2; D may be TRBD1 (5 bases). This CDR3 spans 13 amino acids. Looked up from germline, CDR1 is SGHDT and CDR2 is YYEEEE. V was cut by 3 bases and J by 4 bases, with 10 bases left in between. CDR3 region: CASSSQGSYGYTF. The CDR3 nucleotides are TGTGCCAGCAGCTCCCAGGGCAGCTATGGCTACACCTTC.

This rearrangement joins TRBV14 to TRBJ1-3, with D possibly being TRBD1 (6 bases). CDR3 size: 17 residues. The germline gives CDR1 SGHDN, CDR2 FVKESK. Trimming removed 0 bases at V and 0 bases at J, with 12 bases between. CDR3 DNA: TGTGCCAGCAGCCAAGATTTAGGACAGAGCTCTGGAAACACCATATATTTT. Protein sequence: CASSQDLGQSSGNTIYF.

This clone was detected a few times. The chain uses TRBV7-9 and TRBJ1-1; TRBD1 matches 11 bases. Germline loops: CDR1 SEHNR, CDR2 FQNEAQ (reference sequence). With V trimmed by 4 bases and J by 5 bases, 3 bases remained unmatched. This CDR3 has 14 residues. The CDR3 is CASSSGTGGTEAFF. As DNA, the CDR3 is TGTGCCAGCAGCTCCGGGACAGGGGGAACTGAAGCTTTCTTT.

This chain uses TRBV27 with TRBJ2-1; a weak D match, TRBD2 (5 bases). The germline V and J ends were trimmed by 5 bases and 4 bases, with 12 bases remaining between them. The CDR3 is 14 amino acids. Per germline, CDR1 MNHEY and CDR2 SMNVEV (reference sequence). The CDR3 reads CASSVAIYYNEQFF. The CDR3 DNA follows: TGTGCCAGCAGTGTAGCGATTTATTACAATGAGCAGTTCTTC.

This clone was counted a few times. This CDR3 reads CASSGRQGTTEAFF. As DNA, the CDR3 is TGCGCCAGCAGCGGGAGACAGGGAACGACTGAAGCTTTCTTT. The chain couples TRBV5-1 to TRBJ1-1, with 7 bases matching TRBD1. The CDR3 covers 14 residues. V lost 4 bases and J lost 5; bases outside the gene matches: 8. The germline V gene encodes CDR1 SGHRS and CDR2 YFSETQ. Full variable domain (missing parts from reference TRBV5-1 and TRBJ1-1): KAGVTQTPRYLIKTRGQQVTLSCSPISGHRSVSWYQQTPGQGLQFLFEYFSETQRNKGNFPGRFSGRQFSNSRSEMNVSTLELGDSALYLCASSGRQGTTEAFFGQGTRLTVV.